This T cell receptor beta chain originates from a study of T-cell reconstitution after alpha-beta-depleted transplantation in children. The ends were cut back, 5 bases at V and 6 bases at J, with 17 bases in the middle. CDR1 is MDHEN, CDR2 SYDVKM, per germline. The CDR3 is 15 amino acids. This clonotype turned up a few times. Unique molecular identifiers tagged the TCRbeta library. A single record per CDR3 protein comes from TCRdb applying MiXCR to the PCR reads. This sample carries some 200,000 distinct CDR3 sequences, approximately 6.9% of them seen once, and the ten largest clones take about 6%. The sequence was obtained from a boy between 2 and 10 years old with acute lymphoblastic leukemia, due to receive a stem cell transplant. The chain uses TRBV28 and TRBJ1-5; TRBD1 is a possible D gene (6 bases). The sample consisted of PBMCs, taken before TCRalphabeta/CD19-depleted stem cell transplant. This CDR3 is CASSRWGGAGQPQHF. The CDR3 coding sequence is TGTGCCAGCAGTCGGTGGGGGGGGGCGGGTCAGCCCCAGCATTTT.